These T cell receptor beta chains were read from a single sample in a study of T cell changes during pregnancy in multiple sclerosis. Here immunoSEQ multiplex PCR was the method, and the copy in TCRdb shows in-frame clones only, minus some. The sample holds more than 80,000 clones, about 89% seen once. The sequenced sample was peripheral blood, obtained before pregnancy. The receptor set was obtained from a female donor with multiple sclerosis, enrolled in a pregnancy study. The CDR3 runs from the conserved cysteine through the conserved F or W. D genes are given only for firm matches. Part of the rows lack a size; the others show once, few, many or a class for expanded clones.

V gene	D gene	J gene	clone size	CDR3 DNA	CDR3 protein
TRBV9	NA	TRBJ2-7	NA	TGTGCCAGCAGCGTAGCCCCCTTGGCGGGGACCTACGAGCAGTACTTC	CASSVAPLAGTYEQYF
TRBV4-3	TRBD1	TRBJ1-1	NA	TGCGCCAGCAGCCAAGTAAGTAGGAACAGGGGGAACACTGAAGCTTTCTTT	CASSQVSRNRGNTEAFF
TRBV6-5	NA	TRBJ2-1	NA	TGTGCCAGCAGTCGGCAGGAAGCCTACAATGAGCAGTTCTTC	CASSRQEAYNEQFF
TRBV14	NA	TRBJ1-1	NA	TGTGCCAGCAGCCAGGGAGCCTACACTGAAGCTTTCTTT	CASSQGAYTEAFF
TRBV13	NA	TRBJ1-6	NA	TGTGCCAGTAGCTCCTATAATTCACCCCTCCACTTT	CASSSYNSPLHF
TRBV7-9	TRBD1	TRBJ1-2	NA	TGTGCCAGCAGACCCGGGACAGGGGTGGACTATGGCTACACCTTC	CASRPGTGVDYGYTF
TRBV5-5	NA	TRBJ2-1	NA	TGTGCCAGCAGCTTTGAAGGGGTGGGTGAGCAGTTCTTC	CASSFEGVGEQFF
TRBV7-2	TRBD2	TRBJ2-5	NA	TGTGCCAGCAGCTTGGGAGGGAGTAGGCGAAAGACCCAGTACTTC	CASSLGGSRRKTQYF
TRBV28	TRBD1	TRBJ1-2	NA	TGTGCCAGCAGTCCGGGACAGTCGTCTCAGGGCTACACCTTC	CASSPGQSSQGYTF
TRBV11-1	TRBD2	TRBJ2-3	NA	TGTGCCAGCAGCCGAACTAGCGGGGGGGACGTTACGCAGTATTTT	CASSRTSGGDVTQYF
TRBV5-4	NA	TRBJ1-1	NA	TGTGCCAGCAGCTTGGGACAAACTGAAGCTTTCTTT	CASSLGQTEAFF
TRBV5-4	TRBD2	TRBJ2-1	NA	TGTGCCAGCAGCTTACTAGCGGGAGGGCCCGGCGGTGAGCAGTTCTTC	CASSLLAGGPGGEQFF
TRBV19	NA	TRBJ1-2	few	TGTGCCAGTAGTCTACAGGGTTATGGCTACACCTTC	CASSLQGYGYTF
TRBV7-2	NA	TRBJ1-5	NA	TGTGCCAGCAGCTCAGGGGTTCTTCAGCCCCAGCATTTT	CASSSGVLQPQHF
TRBV6-5	NA	TRBJ1-5	NA	TGTGCCAGCAGCCCCGGGACATCGAGTCAGCCCCAGCATTTT	CASSPGTSSQPQHF
TRBV5-1	TRBD2	TRBJ2-2	NA	TGCGCCAGCCTCCAAGGTCACGGCGGGAGGGCCGGTTTCACCGGGGAGCTGTTTTTT	CASLQGHGGRAGFTGELFF
TRBV6-4	TRBD1	TRBJ1-6	NA	TGTGCCAGCAGTGACACAGGGGATTCACCCCTCCACTTT	CASSDTGDSPLHF
TRBV6-1	NA	TRBJ1-5	NA	TGTGCCAGCAGTGTTACAGGGCCCGGGGAGCCCCAGCATTTT	CASSVTGPGEPQHF
TRBV29-1	NA	TRBJ1-4	NA	TGCAGCGTTGAAGAGGGGGCTGCTAATGAAAAACTGTTTTTT	CSVEEGAANEKLFF
TRBV29-1	TRBD2	TRBJ2-7	NA	TGCAGCGTTGTCGGGACTAGCAGTTACGAGCAGTACTTC	CSVVGTSSYEQYF
TRBV27	NA	TRBJ1-5	NA	TGTGCCAGCAGTTATTCAGGGGGCAATCAGCCCCAGCATTTT	CASSYSGGNQPQHF
TRBV7-2	TRBD2	TRBJ2-7	NA	TGTGCCAGCAGACAAGACATAGCGGGAGGTACCGGCGAGCAGTACTTC	CASRQDIAGGTGEQYF
TRBV12-5	NA	TRBJ1-4	NA	TGTGCTAGTGGTTTGGTACTGGGGGGAAGGGAAAAACTGTTTTTT	CASGLVLGGREKLFF
TRBV5-1	NA	TRBJ2-2	once	TGCGCCAGCAGCTTGGACAGGGCCAACGGGGAGCTGTTTTTT	CASSLDRANGELFF
TRBV19	TRBD1	TRBJ1-5	NA	TGTGCCAGTGGAGAGACAGGGTATAGCAATCAGCCCCAGCATTTT	CASGETGYSNQPQHF
TRBV7-9	NA	TRBJ2-7	NA	TGTGCCAGCAGCTTAGCGGGGAGCTACGAGCAGTACTTC	CASSLAGSYEQYF
TRBV27	NA	TRBJ1-3	NA	TGTGCCAGCAGTCCTTCTTCTAGCTCTGGAAACACCATATATTTT	CASSPSSSSGNTIYF
TRBV9	TRBD2	TRBJ2-1	NA	TGTGCCAGCAGCAAAGGGGGGCGGGAGGGTCGCGGTGAGCAGTTCTTC	CASSKGGREGRGEQFF
TRBV6-6	TRBD1	TRBJ1-1	few	TGTGCCAGCAGACCCGGACAGGGGGCTGGGAACACTGAAGCTTTCTTT	CASRPGQGAGNTEAFF
TRBV10-3	NA	TRBJ2-1	NA	TGTGCCATCACCCAGGGTCCCTCGCACAATGAGCAGTTCTTC	CAITQGPSHNEQFF
TRBV12-5	TRBD1	TRBJ1-2	NA	TGTGCTAGTGGGGGGGACAGCTCTAACTATGGCTACACCTTC	CASGGDSSNYGYTF
TRBV5-5	NA	TRBJ1-6	NA	TGTGCCAGCAGCTCAACAGGTTCCCCGAGCTCCTATAATTCACCCCTCCACTTT	CASSSTGSPSSYNSPLHF
TRBV7-9	TRBD1	TRBJ1-3	NA	TGTGCCAGCAGCGCGGCCGACAGGGCCCTCTCTGGAAACACCATATATTTT	CASSAADRALSGNTIYF
TRBV30	NA	TRBJ1-3	NA	TGTGCCTGGAGTGTACAGAACGCTGGAAACACCATATATTTT	CAWSVQNAGNTIYF
TRBV5-6	NA	TRBJ2-1	NA	TGTGCCAGCAGCCTGACTAGCTCCTACAATGAGCAGTTCTTC	CASSLTSSYNEQFF
TRBV27	TRBD2	TRBJ2-2	NA	TGTGCCAGCAGTTTCTTGGCTAGCGGGGTCACCGGGGAGCTGTTTTTT	CASSFLASGVTGELFF
TRBV27	NA	TRBJ1-2	NA	TGTGCCAGCAGGCCGGGACACAACTATGGCTACACCTTC	CASRPGHNYGYTF
TRBV11-3	NA	TRBJ1-1	NA	TGTGCCAGCAGCCCTCGGCGGGGGGGCACTGAAGCTTTCTTT	CASSPRRGGTEAFF
TRBV19	NA	TRBJ2-7	NA	TGTGCCAGTAGTACTCTAGATCGGGAGCAGTACTTC	CASSTLDREQYF
TRBV28	TRBD2	TRBJ2-7	NA	TGTGCCAGCAGGGGGACTAGCGGGAGTAGGGTCTACGAGCAGTACTTC	CASRGTSGSRVYEQYF
TRBV6-5	NA	TRBJ1-2	NA	TGTGCCAGCAGTTATTTCCGCGACACAAACTATGGCTACACCTTC	CASSYFRDTNYGYTF
TRBV28	TRBD1	TRBJ1-6	NA	TGTGCCAGCAGTTTAAGAGAGGGACAGGCATATTCACCCCTCCACTTT	CASSLREGQAYSPLHF